Below are 28 T cell receptor beta chains sequenced from a single sample in a study of HIV-infected patients and healthy controls. Follow-up blood was drawn about 14 weeks, roughly three months, after antiretroviral therapy began. Whole blood was used without fractionation, so all unsorted peripheral T cells were included. 500 ng RNA was reverse transcribed with alpha and beta constant-region primers. Alpha and beta chain libraries were made separately by chain-specific third strand synthesis with multiplexing indices. TCRdb re-called the 5' RACE reads through MiXCR, storing one row per CDR3 protein. In the table there are approximately 8,600 distinct CDR3 sequences, 8.5% to 9% of which are singletons. Here the sequenced sample was blood, taken during antiretroviral therapy. The receptor set was obtained from an adult with HIV infection.

Many counts were recorded for this clonotype. The V and J genes are TRBV5-6 and TRBJ1-2; perhaps TRBD1 as D (6 bases). Trimming stripped 6 bases from V and 11 bases from J, with 20 bases between. CDR3 length: 13 amino acids. CDR1 is SGHDT and CDR2 is YYEEEE in the germline V gene. Here the CDR3 reads CASTTRTVTMYTF. The DNA for the CDR3 is TGTGCCAGCACCACACGGACAGTAACTATGTACACCTTC. Based on the CDR3 plus reference TRBV5-6 and TRBJ1-2, the full variable domain is DAGVTQSPTHLIKTRGQQVTLRCSPKSGHDTVSWYQQALGQGPQFIFQYYEEEERQRGNFPDRFSGHQFPNYSSELNVNALLLGDSALYLCASTTRTVTMYTFGSGTRLTVV.

This clonotype was detected ten times or more. The V gene is TRBV12-3 or TRBV12-4, the J gene TRBJ2-3, with D possibly TRBD2 on 6 matching bases. Trimming pared 7 bases from V and 1 base from J, leaving 12 bases between. The CDR3 is made up of 14 amino acids. CDR3 sequence reads: CASTGEDGTDTQYF. CDR3 DNA sequence: TGTGCCAGCACGGGGGAGGATGGCACAGATACGCAGTATTTT.

By share, this clonotype counts as medium-sized. CDR3 protein: CASVLAGEGTEAFF. DNA of the CDR3: TGCGCCAGCGTCTTAGCCGGGGAGGGCACTGAAGCTTTCTTT. The V gene is TRBV10-2, the J gene TRBJ1-1, with no clear D. V shed 8 bases and J shed 4 bases, with 17 bases lying between them. Germline V gene lookup returns CDR1 WSHSY and CDR2 SAAADI. This CDR3 is built from 14 residues.

Note on this clonotype: This may stem from a read error, because a much larger clone lies one nucleotide away. The chain is built from TRBV3-1 and TRBJ2-2; D may match TRBD1 or TRBD2 (6 bases each). The CDR3 is 17 amino acids. Germline V gene data show CDR1 as LGHDT and CDR2 as YNNKEL (reference sequence). The DNA of the CDR3 is TGTGCCAGCAGCCAAGCCCGACGGGGGCCTAACACCGGGAAGCTGTTTTTT. It translates to CASSQARRGPNTGKLFF.

Many counts were recorded for this clonotype. The J gene is TRBJ2-2, the V gene TRBV7-3; no firm D call. CDR1 SGHTA and CDR2 FQGTGA come from the germline V gene. There are 15 residues in the CDR3. V was shortened by 5 bases and J by 3 bases, with 13 bases between the two germline ends. The CDR3 DNA follows: TGTGCCAGCAGCCCAGCCCGGACGGACACCGGGGAGCTGTTTTTT. Translated: CASSPARTDTGELFF.

This clonotype occurred many times. The V call is TRBV7-2, the J call TRBJ1-5; 7 bases are shared with TRBD1. The V and J ends lost 1 base and 1 base, in that order; junction bases with no gene match: 4. The CDR3 is 16 residues long. Germline V lookup: CDR1 SGHTA, CDR2 FQGNSA. The CDR3 protein is CASSLEWGQSNQPQHF. DNA for the CDR3: TGTGCCAGCAGCTTAGAGTGGGGACAGAGCAATCAGCCCCAGCATTTT.

This clonotype was counted at least ten times. This sequence joins TRBV5-1 and TRBJ2-3, with D possibly TRBD2 on 7 matching bases. Germline assignment: CDR1 SGHRS and CDR2 YFSETQ. The CDR3 loop spans 14 amino acids. Trimming removed 1 base from V and 4 bases from J, with 10 bases in between. The CDR3 DNA reads TGCGCCAGCAGCTTGAAGGGGGGGTCAGATACGCAGTATTTT. Its translation is CASSLKGGSDTQYF. Using reference TRBV5-1 and TRBJ2-3 for the parts outside the CDR3, the full variable domain is KAGVTQTPRYLIKTRGQQVTLSCSPISGHRSVSWYQQTPGQGLQFLFEYFSETQRNKGNFPGRFSGRQFSNSRSEMNVSTLELGDSALYLCASSLKGGSDTQYFGPGTRLTVL.

This clonotype was detected many times. The J gene is TRBJ2-2, the V gene TRBV29-1; D might be TRBD2 (7 bases). The V and J ends lost 3 bases and 5 bases respectively, with 19 bases between them. The CDR3 contains 16 residues. CDR1 is SQVTM and CDR2 is ANQGSEA in the germline V gene. The CDR3 bases are TGCAGCGTTGACGGGGGGCGGGACCGAAAAACCGGGGAGCTGTTTTTT. This translates into CSVDGGRDRKTGELFF.

CDR3 sequence reads: CASSPETSGGPDTQYF. The CDR3 DNA reads as TGCGCCAGCAGCCCAGAGACTAGCGGGGGGCCAGATACGCAGTATTTT. The rearrangement links TRBV5-1 to TRBJ2-3; 13 positions match TRBD2. From germline, CDR1 is SGHRS and CDR2 YFSETQ. CDR3 size: 16 residues. The junction had 6 bases not matched to a gene; V was cut back by 4 bases and J by 4 bases.

This clonotype has ten or more counts. This chain links TRBV5-4 with TRBJ1-1, with TRBD1 as a possible D gene (6 bases). Germline assignment: CDR1 SGHNT and CDR2 YYREEE (reference sequence). The CDR3 covers 12 residues. Trimming removed 3 bases from V and 7 bases from J, with 10 bases in between. CDR3 loop: CASSWRGDEAFF. CDR3 coding DNA: TGTGCCAGCAGCTGGAGGGGGGATGAAGCTTTCTTT.

In its sample, this clonotype was seen many times. The gene calls are TRBV6-1 and TRBJ1-1; D unclear. The CDR3 sequence is 11 residues long. Germline lookup yields CDR1 MNHNS and CDR2 SASEGT. Trimming shortened V by 0 bases and J by 11 bases, and 7 bases separated the two germline ends. CDR3 residues: CASSEALMAFF. CDR3 coding DNA: TGTGCCAGCAGTGAAGCGCTTATGGCTTTCTTT.

This clonotype was recorded at least ten times. The chain recombines TRBV7-9 with TRBJ1-3; 8 nucleotides match TRBD1. The CDR3 is 14 residues long. Germline V CDR1 and CDR2: SEHNR, FQNEAQ (reference sequence). V shed 5 bases, J shed 3 bases, and the junction held 3 bases outside the gene matches. CDR3 loop: CASSADRVGNTIYF. Here the CDR3 DNA reads TGTGCCAGCAGCGCGGACAGGGTTGGAAACACCATATATTTT.

This clonotype was detected many times. The chain has TRBV11-1 and TRBJ1-1, with D unclear. The germline V gene has CDR1 SGHAT and CDR2 FQDESV (reference sequence). The CDR3 runs to 16 residues. Trimming removed 3 bases at V and 2 bases at J, with 16 bases between. The CDR3 loop is CASSLVSGVANTEAFF. The DNA of the CDR3 is TGTGCCAGCAGCTTGGTGAGTGGGGTAGCCAACACTGAAGCTTTCTTT.

The rearrangement uses TRBV6-6 and TRBJ2-4; possible D gene TRBD1, 7 bases. Trimming removed 5 bases from V and 6 bases from J, with 23 bases in between. The CDR3 length is 17 residues. Germline V gives CDR1 MNHNY, CDR2 SVGAGI (reference sequence). The CDR3 spells CASSNRPGEEGANIQYF. DNA of the CDR3: TGTGCCAGCAGTAACCGACCGGGGGAAGAGGGGGCAAACATTCAGTACTTC.

The V call is TRBV5-1, the J call TRBJ2-5; D uncertain. V shed 3 bases and J shed 1 base, with 13 bases lying between them. Germline V gives CDR1 SGHRS, CDR2 YFSETQ. The CDR3 sequence is 15 residues long. The CDR3 spells CASSSNVAFQETQYF. Written as DNA, the CDR3 is TGCGCCAGCAGCTCAAACGTGGCATTCCAAGAGACCCAGTACTTC. Full variable domain (missing parts from reference TRBV5-1 and TRBJ2-5): KAGVTQTPRYLIKTRGQQVTLSCSPISGHRSVSWYQQTPGQGLQFLFEYFSETQRNKGNFPGRFSGRQFSNSRSEMNVSTLELGDSALYLCASSSNVAFQETQYFGPGTRLLVL.

This clonotype ranks as medium-sized. The chain is built from TRBV30 and TRBJ1-1; no definite D call. Trimming took off 3 bases at V and 5 bases at J, with 13 bases between the two ends. The germline CDR1 and CDR2 sequences are GTSNPN and SVGIG (reference sequence). CDR3 length: 13 residues. CDR3 loop: CAWRLDGETEAFF. CDR3 nucleotide sequence: TGTGCCTGGAGGTTGGACGGAGAGACTGAAGCTTTCTTT.

This clonotype was observed at least ten times. This sequence joins TRBV6-1 and TRBJ2-7, with TRBD2 as a possible D gene (6 bases). The V end lost 1 base, the J end lost 3 bases, and 10 bases lay between the germline ends. The CDR3 length is 14 residues. The V gene's germline CDR1 is MNHNS and CDR2 SASEGT. The CDR3 here is CASSEGDGGYEQYF. The CDR3 DNA is TGTGCCAGCAGTGAAGGGGACGGGGGCTACGAGCAGTACTTC.

The chain uses TRBV12-3 or TRBV12-4 and TRBJ2-1; 10 bases agree with TRBD1. CDR3 length: 17 amino acids. Losses at the gene ends were 10 bases for V and 5 bases for J; bases not matched to a gene: 17. The chain's CDR3 is CATRDAVGTGVDNEQFF. DNA of the CDR3: TGTGCCACCAGAGATGCCGTCGGGACAGGGGTTGACAATGAGCAGTTCTTC.

This clonotype was detected many times. This chain connects TRBV7-2 to TRBJ2-3; a possible D gene is TRBD2 (5 bases). Deletions cut 0 bases from V and 10 bases from J, with 17 bases between. The CDR3 covers 15 residues. Germline V gene lookup returns CDR1 SGHTA and CDR2 FQGNSA. The DNA for the CDR3 is TGTGCCAGCAGCTTAGCGCAGGTGGGAGTTGGGTCGCAGTATTTT. Its translation is CASSLAQVGVGSQYF.

In its sample, this clonotype was seen a few times. The chain carries TRBV19 and TRBJ2-3, with D perhaps TRBD2 (7 bases). V gave up 6 bases and J gave up 5 bases, with 15 bases separating them. CDR3 length: 14 amino acids. CDR1 is LNHDA and CDR2 is SQIVND in the germline V gene (reference sequence). CDR3 protein: CASRPGGGVDTQYF. In DNA form, the CDR3 reads TGTGCCAGTAGGCCAGGCGGGGGCGTAGATACGCAGTATTTT.

This clonotype was detected ten times or more. The V call is TRBV7-2, the J call TRBJ2-5; 12 bases fit TRBD2. The V gene's germline CDR1 is SGHTA and CDR2 FQGNSA. This CDR3 region has 15 residues. Trimming cost V 3 bases and J 5 bases; bases outside gene matches: 4. The CDR3 sequence is CASSLTSGSQETQYF. CDR3 DNA sequence: TGTGCCAGCAGCTTGACTAGCGGGAGTCAGGAGACCCAGTACTTC.

This clonotype is classed as medium-sized (0.01 to 0.1%). The CDR3 region is CASSKRGQGDTQYF. The CDR3, as DNA: TGTGCCAGCAGCAAAAGGGGACAGGGGGATACGCAGTATTTT. The V and J genes are TRBV21-1 and TRBJ2-3; TRBD1, the table's D call, was not compared with the DNA. TRBV21-1 is marked as a pseudogene. The CDR3 has 14 amino acids.

This clonotype is classed as medium-sized. This chain links TRBV3-1 with TRBJ1-1, with no clear D. Germline CDR1 is LGHDT and CDR2 is YNNKEL (reference sequence). This CDR3 contains 14 residues. V was trimmed by 4 bases and J by 3 bases, leaving 12 bases between them. The CDR3 region is CASSRPGRDTEAFF. CDR3 DNA: TGTGCCAGCAGCCGCCCCGGTCGGGACACTGAAGCTTTCTTT.

This clonotype is medium-sized in the sample. This chain connects TRBV20-1 to TRBJ1-6, with D perhaps TRBD1 (5 bases). This CDR3 is built from 17 residues. The V gene lost 0 bases and the J gene lost 5 bases, with 17 bases spanning the gap. Germline lookup yields CDR1 DFQATT and CDR2 SNEGSKA (reference sequence). The DNA for the CDR3 is TGCAGTGCTAGAGATAGCGGGGGGTCATTGAATAATTCACCCCTCCACTTT. It codes for CSARDSGGSLNNSPLHF.

This clonotype was detected many times. The gene calls are TRBV5-6 and TRBJ2-3; TRBD1 matches 7 bases. The V segment lost 3 bases and the J segment 1 base; nucleotides outside the gene matches: 8. This CDR3 has 16 amino acids. The germline V gene has CDR1 SGHDT and CDR2 YYEEEE. The CDR3 DNA follows: TGTGCCAGCAGCTCATCCGGGACAGATGGCACAGATACGCAGTATTTT. Encoded protein: CASSSSGTDGTDTQYF.

This clonotype was picked up many times. This chain links TRBV7-6 with TRBJ1-3; D perhaps matches TRBD1 (6 bases). CDR1 is SGHVS, CDR2 FNYEAQ, per germline. The CDR3 extends over 16 amino acids. Trimming shortened V by 4 bases and J by 6 bases, and 19 bases separated the two germline ends. In DNA, the CDR3 is TGTGCCAGCAGCTCCACGCCTGGACAGACAGTAAACACCATATATTTT. It is translated as CASSSTPGQTVNTIYF.

This clonotype has ten or more counts. The J gene is TRBJ1-1, the V gene TRBV2; D perhaps matches TRBD1 (5 bases). Germline loops: CDR1 SNHLY, CDR2 FYNNEI. The V and J ends lost 9 bases and 1 base respectively, with 12 bases between them. CDR3 length equals 13 residues. This CDR3 is CASLRDPNTEAFF. The CDR3 DNA is TGTGCCAGTTTGCGGGACCCGAACACTGAAGCTTTCTTT.

The table lists this clonotype with a few counts. The chain combines TRBV5-1 with TRBJ2-1, with 7 bases aligning to TRBD1. The CDR3 totals 15 residues. V trimming: 5 bases; J trimming: 2 bases; junction bases outside the gene matches: 7. From germline, CDR1 is SGHRS and CDR2 YFSETQ. The CDR3 nucleotides read TGCGCCAGCAGGCCAACAGGGGATACCTACAATGAGCAGTTCTTC. Amino acids: CASRPTGDTYNEQFF.